The 9 T cell receptor beta chains in this list originate from one sample, sequenced in a study of OX40 agonist ivuxolimab in advanced cancers. The assay was immunoSEQ multiplex PCR, and TCRdb's table has in-frame clones only and misses some. The sample includes about 59,000 clones, 70% to 90% of them seen just once. Source: CD4+ or CD8+ T cells sorted from blood, taken in a trial of the OX40 agonist ivuxolimab. Receptor source: an adult with an advanced solid tumor such as melanoma, head and neck, liver or kidney cancer.

The chain couples TRBV7-3 to TRBJ2-7; the match to TRBD2 covers 10 bases. J gave up 4 bases and V 5 bases, and 8 bases lay outside the gene matches. Germline V gives CDR1 SGHTA, CDR2 FQGTGA. The CDR3 consists of 15 residues. For the CDR3, the DNA is TGTGCCAGCAGCCCCCAGGCTAGCGGGAGATACGAGCAGTACTTC. This translates into CASSPQASGRYEQYF.

The chain carries TRBV5-1 and TRBJ2-1; 10 nucleotides agree with TRBD2. CDR1 and CDR2 from the germline V gene are SGHRS and YFSETQ. CDR3 length equals 19 residues. Germline trimming cut 0 bases from V and 0 bases from J; bases unmatched to any gene: 9. CDR3 coding DNA: TGCGCCAGCAGCTTGGGTAGCGGGGGGTCGTTGAGCTCCTACAATGAGCAGTTCTTC. It yields the protein CASSLGSGGSLSSYNEQFF.

The CDR3 bases are TGTGCCAGCAGGGACAGGCGCGGCACTGGAAACACCATATATTTT. Translating gives CASRDRRGTGNTIYF. This chain joins TRBV6-6 and TRBJ1-3, with 7 bases aligning to TRBD1. The CDR3 consists of 15 residues. In germline, CDR1 is MNHNY, CDR2 SVGAGI (reference sequence). With 6 bases clipped from V and 2 bases from J, the junction kept 7 bases outside the gene matches.

This chain joins TRBV21-1 and TRBJ2-1. TRBV21-1 is recorded as a pseudogene. This CDR3 is built from 13 residues. CDR3 coding DNA: TGTGCCAGCAGCAAAGTTGGGTTCAATGAGCAGTTCTTC. It specifies CASSKVGFNEQFF.

The V gene is TRBV6-1, the J gene TRBJ2-1; TRBD1 agrees at 9 bases. The trim removed 3 bases at V and 9 bases at J, leaving 6 bases unmatched. CDR1 is MNHNS, CDR2 SASEGT, per germline. This CDR3 spans 14 amino acids. The CDR3, as DNA: TGTGCCAGCAGTGATCTCAACAGGGGGCCTGAGCAGTTCTTC. Translated, it gives CASSDLNRGPEQFF.

This clone appeared once. This rearrangement joins TRBV7-9 to TRBJ2-3; D is unresolved. Trimming shortened V by 1 base and J by 9 bases, and 5 bases separated the two germline ends. The length of the CDR3 is 11 residues. CDR1 and CDR2 from the germline V gene are SEHNR and FQNEAQ (reference sequence). In DNA form, the CDR3 reads TGTGCCAGCAGCTTAGGGGGAACGCAGTATTTT. Protein product: CASSLGGTQYF.

The genes are TRBV18 and TRBJ1-1; D call uncertain. CDR1 and CDR2 from the germline V gene are KGHSH and LQKENI. The V end was cut by 1 base, the J end by 3 bases, with 9 bases between. The CDR3 is made up of 14 amino acids. DNA for the CDR3: TGTGCCAGCTCACCACGGTTGGACCACACTGAAGCTTTCTTT. It translates to CASSPRLDHTEAFF.

The chain couples TRBV18 to TRBJ1-6, with D tentatively TRBD1 (6 bases). This CDR3 region has 14 residues. The V and J ends lost 2 bases and 14 bases respectively, with 16 bases between them. Germline values: CDR1 KGHSH, CDR2 LQKENI. The CDR3 sequence is CASSPGTQTTALHF. As DNA, the CDR3 is TGTGCCAGCTCACCAGGGACACAAACAACGGCCCTCCACTTT.

The sample holds one count of this clone. This CDR3 reads CASSLTGTGLETQYF. The CDR3 coding sequence is TGTGCCAGCAGCTTAACCGGGACAGGGTTAGAGACCCAGTACTTC. The chain joins TRBV5-4 to TRBJ2-5, with TRBD1 identical over 9 bases. The germline gives CDR1 SGHNT, CDR2 YYREEE (reference sequence). After removal of 2 bases from V and 4 bases from J, the junction contained 6 bases not matched to a gene. This CDR3 has 15 residues.